This T cell receptor beta chain was captured in a study of post-analysis software for immune sequencing data. CDR1 is DFQATT, CDR2 SNEGSKA, per germline (reference sequence). Unmatched junction bases numbered 9, after V lost 0 bases and J lost 3 bases. CDR3 length equals 16 residues. This clonotype was observed a handful of times. The antigen is unknown. Study-level points and caveats: Versus controls, multiple sclerosis patients showed significantly lower diversity (normalized Chao1). When the samples were clustered directly with F measure, those that had been prepared in the same batch showed strong co-clustering. Controls showed lower frequencies than patients for 5 or 6 TRBV segments, and TRBV5-6, TRBV5-1 and TRBV20-1 were among these.

TCR beta libraries were prepared from cDNA with unique molecular identifiers. Input amounts of about 0.85 to 10 million T cells were used. These gave some 500,000 cDNA molecules, so each molecule approximated one T cell. TCRdb re-called the PCR reads with MiXCR, one entry per CDR3 protein. The sample shows hundreds of thousands of distinct CDR3 sequences, approximately 50% of them seen only once. Material: blood. The clonotype was recovered from a girl aged 5-17 years with multiple sclerosis. The chain uses TRBV20-1 and TRBJ2-3, with 7 bases fitting TRBD2. CDR3 loop: CSARDLGGSGTDTQYF. In nucleotides, the CDR3 is TGCAGTGCTAGAGATCTCGGCGGGAGCGGGACAGATACGCAGTATTTT.